Presented here are 2 T cell receptor beta chains from one specimen sequenced in a study of CD8 T cells in Susac syndrome. With random hexamers, reverse transcription was performed on about 0.45 to 1 ug of RNA. Each CDR3 protein gets one entry after TCRdb re-called the immunoSEQ multiplex PCR reads with MiXCR. The data contain around 140,000 distinct CDR3 sequences, roughly 95% of them singletons. Sequenced material: CD4+ T cells from PBMCs. Receptors were obtained from a human donor with multiple sclerosis.

This clonotype was counted once. V is TRBV29-1 and J is TRBJ2-3; D may be TRBD2 (6 bases). The CDR3 extends over 12 amino acids. Germline CDR1 and CDR2: SQVTM and ANQGSEA. The V end was cut by 2 bases, the J end by 12 bases, with 15 bases between. The DNA of the CDR3 is TGCAGCGTTGAATCGGGACTCAAGACCCAGTATTTT. Its translation: CSVESGLKTQYF.

The CDR3 reads CSVGIGNANTGELFF. CDR3 nucleotide sequence: TGCAGCGTTGGTATAGGGAACGCGAACACCGGGGAGCTGTTTTTT. The chain carries TRBV29-1 and TRBJ2-2; D is undetermined. The CDR3 is made up of 15 amino acids. V was cut by 4 bases and J by 0 bases, with 12 bases left in between. CDR1 and CDR2 from the germline V gene are SQVTM and ANQGSEA.